The rows below give T cell receptor beta chains drawn from one sample of a study of shared clonotypes between healthy human individuals. Profiling relied on immunoSEQ multiplex PCR, and the TCRdb table lists in-frame clones only, not all of them. The sample lists about 710,000 clones, 72% occurring once. Specimen: memory CD4+ T cells sorted from blood. All receptors come from a woman aged 25 to 39 in good health. Both conserved end residues are part of each CDR3. D genes are given only for firm matches. Expanded clones get a size class; other rows say once, few or many, or leave the size out.

CDR3 protein | CDR3 DNA | J gene | V gene | D gene | clone size
CASSVGQVTYNEQFF | TGTGCCAGCAGCGTAGGACAGGTCACCTACAATGAGCAGTTCTTC | TRBJ2-1 | TRBV9 | - | -
CASSFQLGEGNEQFF | TGTGCCAGCAGTTTTCAGCTGGGGGAAGGGAATGAGCAGTTCTTC | TRBJ2-1 | TRBV27 | - | few
CSVEVDQGADTEAFF | TGCAGCGTTGAAGTCGACCAGGGGGCGGACACTGAAGCTTTCTTT | TRBJ1-1 | TRBV29-1 | TRBD1 | -
CASRPSPGTGITEAFF | TGTGCCAGCAGGCCGTCCCCCGGGACAGGGATCACTGAAGCTTTCTTT | TRBJ1-1 | TRBV7-9 | TRBD1 | -
CASRGQGSTDTQYF | TGTGCCAGCAGAGGACAAGGAAGCACAGATACGCAGTATTTT | TRBJ2-3 | TRBV28 | - | few
CSVPGTQSNYGYTF | TGCAGCGTTCCCGGGACACAGAGTAACTATGGCTACACCTTC | TRBJ1-2 | TRBV29-1 | - | -
CASSSNGNTGELFF | TGTGCCAGCAGCTCAAACGGAAACACCGGGGAGCTGTTTTTT | TRBJ2-2 | TRBV7-8 | - | -
CASSPRDTQYF | TGTGCCAGCAGCCCAAGGGATACGCAGTATTTT | TRBJ2-3 | TRBV28 | - | -
CASSVRPSENSPLHF | TGTGCCAGCAGCGTACGACCTTCGGAAAATTCACCCCTCCACTTT | TRBJ1-6 | TRBV5-8 | - | -
CASSYYGGGSNQPQHF | TGTGCCAGCAGTTACTACGGGGGCGGTTCAAATCAGCCCCAGCATTTT | TRBJ1-5 | TRBV6-6 | - | few
CAWDREVGTEAFF | TGTGCCTGGGACAGGGAAGTCGGCACTGAAGCTTTCTTT | TRBJ1-1 | TRBV30 | TRBD1 | -
CASSDHYEQYF | TGCGCCAGCAGTGACCACTACGAGCAGTACTTC | TRBJ2-7 | TRBV10-1 | - | -
CASSPGGQSYEQYF | TGTGCCAGCAGCCCGGGGGGGCAGTCCTACGAGCAGTACTTC | TRBJ2-7 | TRBV5-4 | TRBD2 | once
CASSLGDRAAGELFF | TGTGCCAGCAGCTTGGGAGACAGGGCGGCCGGGGAGCTGTTTTTT | TRBJ2-2 | TRBV5-5 | TRBD1 | -
CASSLGEVGNQPQHF | TGTGCCAGCAGCTTGGGGGAAGTTGGCAATCAGCCCCAGCATTTT | TRBJ1-5 | TRBV11-3 | - | once
CASSRQGESYEQYF | TGTGCCAGCAGTAGACAGGGGGAATCCTACGAGCAGTACTTC | TRBJ2-7 | TRBV27 | TRBD1 | -
CASRQDWGYTQYF | TGCGCCAGCAGACAGGACTGGGGTTATACGCAGTATTTT | TRBJ2-3 | TRBV5-1 | - | many
CASSLRPGDEKLFF | TGTGCCAGCAGCCTCCGACCAGGTGATGAAAAACTGTTTTTT | TRBJ1-4 | TRBV9 | - | -